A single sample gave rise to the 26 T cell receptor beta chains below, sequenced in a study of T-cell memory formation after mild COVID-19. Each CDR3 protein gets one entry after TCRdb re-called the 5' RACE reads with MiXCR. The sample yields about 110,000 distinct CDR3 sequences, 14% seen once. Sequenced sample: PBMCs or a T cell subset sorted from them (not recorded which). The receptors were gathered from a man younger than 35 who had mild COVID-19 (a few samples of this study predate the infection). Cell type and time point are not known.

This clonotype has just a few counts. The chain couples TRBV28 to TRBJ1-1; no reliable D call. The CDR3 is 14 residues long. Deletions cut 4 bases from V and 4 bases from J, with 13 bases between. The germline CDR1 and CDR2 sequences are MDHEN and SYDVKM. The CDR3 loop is CASSSGIRSTEAFF. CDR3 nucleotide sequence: TGTGCCAGCAGTTCCGGGATACGGAGCACTGAAGCTTTCTTT. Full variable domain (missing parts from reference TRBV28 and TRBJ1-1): DVKVTQSSRYLVKRTGEKVFLECVQDMDHENMFWYRQDPGLGLRLIYFSYDVKMKEKGDIPEGYSVSREKKERFSLILESASTNQTSMYLCASSSGIRSTEAFFGQGTRLTVV.

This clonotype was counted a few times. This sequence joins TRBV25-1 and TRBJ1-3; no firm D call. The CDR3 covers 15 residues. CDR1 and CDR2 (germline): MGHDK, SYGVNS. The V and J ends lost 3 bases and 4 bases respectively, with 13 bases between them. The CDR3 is CASSEIGRGGNTIYF. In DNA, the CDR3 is TGTGCCAGCAGTGAGATCGGGCGAGGCGGAAACACCATATATTTT. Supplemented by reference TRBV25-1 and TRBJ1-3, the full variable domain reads EADIYQTPRYLVIGTGKKITLECSQTMGHDKMYWYQQDPGMELHLIHYSYGVNSTEKGDLSSESTVSRIRTEHFPLTLESARPSHTSQYLCASSEIGRGGNTIYFGEGSWLTVV.

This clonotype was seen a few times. CDR3: CASSVEQVTDTQYF. The CDR3, as DNA: TGTGCCAGCAGCGTAGAACAGGTCACAGATACGCAGTATTTT. The chain employs TRBV9 and TRBJ2-3; TRBD1 is a possible D gene (5 bases). Germline CDR1 is SGDLS and CDR2 is YYNGEE. The CDR3 loop spans 14 amino acids. With 0 bases removed from V and 2 bases from J, the gap between germline ends came to 7 bases.

The CDR3 here is CASSELGGLQETQYF. As DNA, the CDR3 is TGTGCCAGCAGCGAATTGGGGGGATTACAAGAGACCCAGTACTTC. V is TRBV9 and J is TRBJ2-5; TRBD2 is a possible D gene (6 bases). The CDR3 covers 15 residues. With 3 bases removed from V and 2 bases from J, the gap between germline ends came to 14 bases. The germline gives CDR1 SGDLS, CDR2 YYNGEE.

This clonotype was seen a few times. For the CDR3, the DNA is TGCGCCAGCAGCTTGCGTCCGGGAGACACTGAAGCTTTCTTT. Its protein is CASSLRPGDTEAFF. The V and J genes are TRBV5-1 and TRBJ1-1; D ambiguous. Trimming took 1 base from V and 3 from J, leaving 10 bases between them. The CDR3 contains 14 residues. CDR1 is SGHRS, CDR2 YFSETQ, per germline.

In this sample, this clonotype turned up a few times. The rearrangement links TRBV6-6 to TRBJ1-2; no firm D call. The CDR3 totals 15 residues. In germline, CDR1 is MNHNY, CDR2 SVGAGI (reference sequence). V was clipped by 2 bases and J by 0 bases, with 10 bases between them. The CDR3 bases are TGTGCCAGCAGTTACCCGCTCGGCGCTAACTATGGCTACACCTTC. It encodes CASSYPLGANYGYTF.

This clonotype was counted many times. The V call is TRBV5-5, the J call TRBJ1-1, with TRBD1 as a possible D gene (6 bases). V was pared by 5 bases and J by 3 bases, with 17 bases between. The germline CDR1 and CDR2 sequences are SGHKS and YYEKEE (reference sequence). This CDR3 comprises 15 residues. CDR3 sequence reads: CASSLGGRWDTEAFF. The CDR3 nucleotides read TGTGCCAGCAGTCTGGGGGGGCGATGGGACACTGAAGCTTTCTTT. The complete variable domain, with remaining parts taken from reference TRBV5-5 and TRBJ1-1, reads DAGVTQSPTHLIKTRGQQVTLRCSPISGHKSVSWYQQVLGQGPQFIFQYYEKEERGRGNFPDRFSARQFPNYSSELNVNALLLGDSALYLCASSLGGRWDTEAFFGQGTRLTVV.

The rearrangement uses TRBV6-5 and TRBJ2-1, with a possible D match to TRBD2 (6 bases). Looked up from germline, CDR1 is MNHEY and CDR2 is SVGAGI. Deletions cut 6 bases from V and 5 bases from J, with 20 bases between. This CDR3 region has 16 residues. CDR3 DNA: TGTGCCAGCAGCCCCGGGAGCGCCCAGGGTAACAATGAGCAGTTCTTC. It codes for CASSPGSAQGNNEQFF.

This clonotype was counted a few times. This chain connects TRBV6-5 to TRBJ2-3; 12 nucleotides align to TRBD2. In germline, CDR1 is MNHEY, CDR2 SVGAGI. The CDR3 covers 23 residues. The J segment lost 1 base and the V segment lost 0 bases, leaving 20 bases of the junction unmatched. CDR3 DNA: TGTGCCAGCAGTTACTCCCCCCTAGCGGGGGGGCCAGGGGTAGAACGGCGCACAGATACGCAGTATTTT. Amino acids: CASSYSPLAGGPGVERRTDTQYF.

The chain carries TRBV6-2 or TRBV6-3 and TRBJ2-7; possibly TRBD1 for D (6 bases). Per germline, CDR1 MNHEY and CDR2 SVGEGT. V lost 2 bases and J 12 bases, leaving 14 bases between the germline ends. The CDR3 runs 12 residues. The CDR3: CASSYLTGPAYF. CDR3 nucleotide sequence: TGTGCCAGCAGTTACCTGACAGGACCGGCGTACTTC.

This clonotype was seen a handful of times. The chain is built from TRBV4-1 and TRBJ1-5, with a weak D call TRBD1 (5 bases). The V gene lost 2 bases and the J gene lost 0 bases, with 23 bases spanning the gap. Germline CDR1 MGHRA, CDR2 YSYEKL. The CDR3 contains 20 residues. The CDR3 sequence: CASSQTSPDRLKYSNQPQHF. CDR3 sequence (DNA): TGCGCCAGCAGCCAAACATCTCCCGACAGACTTAAATATAGCAATCAGCCCCAGCATTTT.

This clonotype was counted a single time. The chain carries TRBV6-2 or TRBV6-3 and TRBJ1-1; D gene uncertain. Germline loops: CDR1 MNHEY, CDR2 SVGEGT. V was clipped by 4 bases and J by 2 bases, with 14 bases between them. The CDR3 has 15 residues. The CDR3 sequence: CASSFIGGKNTEAFF. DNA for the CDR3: TGTGCCAGCAGTTTTATCGGTGGAAAAAACACTGAAGCTTTCTTT.

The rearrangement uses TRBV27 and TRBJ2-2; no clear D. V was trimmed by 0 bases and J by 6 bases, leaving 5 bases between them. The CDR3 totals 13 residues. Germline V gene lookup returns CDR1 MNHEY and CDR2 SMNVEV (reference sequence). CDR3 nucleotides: TGTGCCAGCAGTTTATCCTCACCCGGGGAGCTGTTTTTT. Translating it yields CASSLSSPGELFF.

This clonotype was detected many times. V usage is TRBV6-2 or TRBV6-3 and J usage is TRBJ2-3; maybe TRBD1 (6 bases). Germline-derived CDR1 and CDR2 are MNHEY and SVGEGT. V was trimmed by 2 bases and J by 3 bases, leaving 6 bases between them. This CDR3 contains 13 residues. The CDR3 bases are TGTGCCAGCAGTTACGGGACAACAGATACGCAGTATTTT. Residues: CASSYGTTDTQYF.

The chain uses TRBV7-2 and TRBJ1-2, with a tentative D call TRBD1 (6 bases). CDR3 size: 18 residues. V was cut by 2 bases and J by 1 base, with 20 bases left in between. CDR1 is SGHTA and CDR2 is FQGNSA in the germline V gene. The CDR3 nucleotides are TGTGCCAGCAGCTTATTTCTTTCAGGGGACCACGATAACTATGGCTACACCTTC. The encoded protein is CASSLFLSGDHDNYGYTF.

This CDR3 reads CASSPLDQETQYF. As DNA, the CDR3 is TGTGCCAGCAGCCCCCTTGACCAAGAGACCCAGTACTTC. The gene calls are TRBV7-9 and TRBJ2-5; D unclear. This CDR3 has 13 amino acids. Germline loops: CDR1 SEHNR, CDR2 FQNEAQ (reference sequence). Trimming removed 5 bases from V and 0 bases from J, with 7 bases in between.

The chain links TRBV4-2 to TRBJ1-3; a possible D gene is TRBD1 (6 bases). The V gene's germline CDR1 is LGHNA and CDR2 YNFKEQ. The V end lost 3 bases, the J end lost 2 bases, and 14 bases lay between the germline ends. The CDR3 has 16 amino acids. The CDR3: CASSQEQGTAGNTIYF. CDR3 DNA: TGTGCCAGCAGCCAGGAACAGGGTACTGCTGGAAACACCATATATTTT.

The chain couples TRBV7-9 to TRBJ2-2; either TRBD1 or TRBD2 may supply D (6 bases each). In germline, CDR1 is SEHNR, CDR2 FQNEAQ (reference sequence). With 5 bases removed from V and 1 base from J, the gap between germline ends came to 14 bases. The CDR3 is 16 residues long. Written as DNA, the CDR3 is TGTGCCAGCAGCCCTCCCGGGGGCAAGAACACCGGGGAGCTGTTTTTT. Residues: CASSPPGGKNTGELFF.

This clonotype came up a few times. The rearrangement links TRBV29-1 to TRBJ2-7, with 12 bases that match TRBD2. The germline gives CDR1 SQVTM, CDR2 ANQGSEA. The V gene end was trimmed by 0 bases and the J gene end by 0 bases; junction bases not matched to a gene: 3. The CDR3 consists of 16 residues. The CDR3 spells CSVEDPSGGVSYEQYV. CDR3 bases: TGCAGCGTTGAAGATCCTAGCGGGGGGGTCTCCTACGAGCAGTACGTC.

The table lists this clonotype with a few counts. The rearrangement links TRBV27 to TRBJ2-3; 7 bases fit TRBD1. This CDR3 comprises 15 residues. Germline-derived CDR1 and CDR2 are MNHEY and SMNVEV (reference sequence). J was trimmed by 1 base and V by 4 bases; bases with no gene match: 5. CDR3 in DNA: TGTGCCAGCAGTTCCCTCCAGGGGGGCACAGATACGCAGTATTTT. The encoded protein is CASSSLQGGTDTQYF.

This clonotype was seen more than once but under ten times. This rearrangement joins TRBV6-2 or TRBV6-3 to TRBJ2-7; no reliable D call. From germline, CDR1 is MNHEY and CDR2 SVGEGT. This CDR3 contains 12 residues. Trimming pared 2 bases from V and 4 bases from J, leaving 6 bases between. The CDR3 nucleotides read TGTGCCAGCAGTTACACCGAGTACGAGCAGTACTTC. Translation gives CASSYTEYEQYF.

CDR3 sequence reads: CASSYGILGQGAPNTGELFF. DNA for the CDR3: TGTGCCAGCAGTTATGGAATATTGGGACAGGGGGCGCCGAACACCGGGGAGCTGTTTTTT. This chain uses TRBV6-2 or TRBV6-3 with TRBJ2-2; 12 positions agree with TRBD1. Germline assignment: CDR1 MNHEY and CDR2 SVGEGT. V was pared by 3 bases and J by 0 bases, with 11 bases of the junction left unmatched. The CDR3 length is 20 residues.

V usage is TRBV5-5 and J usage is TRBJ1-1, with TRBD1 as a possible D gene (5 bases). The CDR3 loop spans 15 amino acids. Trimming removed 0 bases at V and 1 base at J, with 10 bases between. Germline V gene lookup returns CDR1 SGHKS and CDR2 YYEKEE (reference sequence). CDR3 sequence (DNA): TGTGCCAGCAGCTTGGGTGGGGGAAGGAACACTGAAGCTTTCTTT. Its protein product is CASSLGGGRNTEAFF. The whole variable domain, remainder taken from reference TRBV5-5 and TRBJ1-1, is DAGVTQSPTHLIKTRGQQVTLRCSPISGHKSVSWYQQVLGQGPQFIFQYYEKEERGRGNFPDRFSARQFPNYSSELNVNALLLGDSALYLCASSLGGGRNTEAFFGQGTRLTVV.

The CDR3 is CASSFGTSGDDEQFF. CDR3 sequence (DNA): TGTGCCAGCAGCTTCGGGACTAGCGGGGATGATGAGCAGTTCTTC. The chain links TRBV7-2 to TRBJ2-1; 13 bases fit TRBD2. CDR3 length: 15 residues. V was pared by 3 bases and J by 8 bases, with 4 bases of the junction left unmatched. The germline V gene encodes CDR1 SGHTA and CDR2 FQGNSA.

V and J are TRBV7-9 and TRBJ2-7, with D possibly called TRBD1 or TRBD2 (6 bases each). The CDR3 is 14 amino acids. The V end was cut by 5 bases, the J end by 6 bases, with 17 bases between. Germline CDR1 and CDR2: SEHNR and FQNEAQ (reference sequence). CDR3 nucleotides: TGTGCCAGCAGCCTGTTAGGGGGGCTGGGCGAGCAGTACTTC. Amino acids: CASSLLGGLGEQYF.

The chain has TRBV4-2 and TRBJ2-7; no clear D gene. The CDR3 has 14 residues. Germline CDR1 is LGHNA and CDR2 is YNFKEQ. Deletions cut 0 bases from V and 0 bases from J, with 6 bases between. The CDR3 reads CASSQEMSSYEQYF. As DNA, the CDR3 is TGTGCCAGCAGCCAAGAAATGAGCTCCTACGAGCAGTACTTC.